The present T cell receptor beta chain was sequenced within a study of OX40 agonist ivuxolimab in advanced cancers. Study information: Patients were infused with ivuxolimab every 2 weeks at 0.01 to 10 mg/kg.

Some clones are missing from TCRdb's copy, which holds only in-frame ones; the method was immunoSEQ multiplex PCR. The sample records fewer than 45,000 clones, 70% to 90% being singletons. Trimming cost V 2 bases and J 4 bases, with 14 bases left between them. This CDR3 contains 15 residues. Germline V lookup: CDR1 LGHNA, CDR2 YSLEER. This clone was observed a single time. The rearrangement links TRBV4-3 to TRBJ2-5; D might be TRBD2 (5 bases). The TCR was taken from an adult with an advanced solid tumor such as melanoma, head and neck, liver or kidney cancer. The sequencing here drew on CD4+ or CD8+ T cells sorted from blood, taken in a trial of the OX40 agonist ivuxolimab. This CDR3 reads CASSQRPVEGETQYF. The CDR3 DNA reads TGCGCCAGCAGCCAAAGACCGGTAGAGGGAGAGACCCAGTACTTC.